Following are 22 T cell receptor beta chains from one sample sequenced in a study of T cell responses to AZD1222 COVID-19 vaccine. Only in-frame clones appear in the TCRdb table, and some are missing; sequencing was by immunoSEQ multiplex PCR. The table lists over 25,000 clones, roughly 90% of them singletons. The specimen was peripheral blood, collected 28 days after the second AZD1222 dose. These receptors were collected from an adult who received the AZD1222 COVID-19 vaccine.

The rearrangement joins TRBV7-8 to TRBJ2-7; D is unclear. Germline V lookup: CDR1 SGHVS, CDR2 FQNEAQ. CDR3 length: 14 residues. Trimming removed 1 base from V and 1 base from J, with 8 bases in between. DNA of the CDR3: TGTGCCAGCAGCTTAGGGGCCATATCCTACGAGCAGTACTTC. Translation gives CASSLGAISYEQYF. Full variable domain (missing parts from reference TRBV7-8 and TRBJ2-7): GAGVSQSPRYKVAKRGQDVALRCDPISGHVSLFWYQQALGQGPEFLTYFQNEAQLDKSGLPSDRFFAERPEGSVSTLKIQRTQQEDSAVYLCASSLGAISYEQYFGPGTRLTVT.

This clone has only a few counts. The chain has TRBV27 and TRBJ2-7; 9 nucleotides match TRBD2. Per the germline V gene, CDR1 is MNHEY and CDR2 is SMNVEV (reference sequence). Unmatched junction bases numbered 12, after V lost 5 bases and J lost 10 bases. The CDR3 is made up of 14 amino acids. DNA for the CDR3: TGTGCCAGCAGTCCCCGGACTAGCGATTCGAGACAGTACTTC. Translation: CASSPRTSDSRQYF.

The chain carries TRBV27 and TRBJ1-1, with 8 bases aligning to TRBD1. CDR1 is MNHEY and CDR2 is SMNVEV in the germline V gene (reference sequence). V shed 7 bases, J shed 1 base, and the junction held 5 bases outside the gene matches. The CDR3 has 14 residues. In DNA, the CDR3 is TGTGCCAGCAATAAAGACAGGGGGAACACTGAAGCTTTCTTT. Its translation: CASNKDRGNTEAFF.

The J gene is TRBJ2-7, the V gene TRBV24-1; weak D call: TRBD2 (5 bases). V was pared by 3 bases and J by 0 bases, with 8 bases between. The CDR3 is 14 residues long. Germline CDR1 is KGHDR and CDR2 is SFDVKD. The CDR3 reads CATSDTGSSYEQYF. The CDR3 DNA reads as TGTGCCACCAGTGATACTGGGAGCTCCTACGAGCAGTACTTC.

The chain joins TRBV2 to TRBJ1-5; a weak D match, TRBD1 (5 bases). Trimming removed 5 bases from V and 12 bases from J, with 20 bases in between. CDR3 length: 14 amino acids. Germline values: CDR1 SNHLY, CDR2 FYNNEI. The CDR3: CASSTDGPPGSQHF. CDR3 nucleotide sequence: TGTGCCAGCAGTACCGATGGGCCGCCAGGGAGCCAGCATTTT.

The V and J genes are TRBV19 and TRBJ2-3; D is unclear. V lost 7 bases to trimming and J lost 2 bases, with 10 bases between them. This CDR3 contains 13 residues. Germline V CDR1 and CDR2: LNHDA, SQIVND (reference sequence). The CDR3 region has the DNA TGTGCCAGTACCTCCTGGGTCACAGATACGCAGTATTTT. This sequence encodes CASTSWVTDTQYF.

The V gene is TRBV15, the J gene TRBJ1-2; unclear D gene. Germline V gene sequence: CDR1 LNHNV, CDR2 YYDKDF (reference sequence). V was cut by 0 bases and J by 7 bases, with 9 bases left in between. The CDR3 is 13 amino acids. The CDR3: CATSRDGSFGYTF. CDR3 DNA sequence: TGTGCCACCAGCAGAGATGGCAGTTTTGGCTACACCTTC.

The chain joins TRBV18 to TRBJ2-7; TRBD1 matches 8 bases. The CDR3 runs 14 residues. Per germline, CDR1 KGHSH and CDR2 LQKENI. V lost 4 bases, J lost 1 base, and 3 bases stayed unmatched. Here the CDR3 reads CASSQRDRSYEQYF. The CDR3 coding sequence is TGTGCCAGCTCACAGAGGGACAGGTCCTACGAGCAGTACTTC. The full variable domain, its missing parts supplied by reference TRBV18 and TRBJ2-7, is NAGVMQNPRHLVRRRGQEARLRCSPMKGHSHVYWYRQLPEEGLKFMVYLQKENIIDESGMPKERFSAEFPKEGPSILRIQQVVRGDSAAYFCASSQRDRSYEQYFGPGTRLTVT.

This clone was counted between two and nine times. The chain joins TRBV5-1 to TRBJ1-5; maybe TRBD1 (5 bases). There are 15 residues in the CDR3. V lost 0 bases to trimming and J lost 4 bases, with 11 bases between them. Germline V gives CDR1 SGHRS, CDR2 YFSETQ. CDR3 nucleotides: TGCGCCAGCAGCTTGGGGTTGTCAGGGAATCAGCCCCAGCATTTT. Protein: CASSLGLSGNQPQHF.

CDR3: CASSPPWTSGDYNEQFF. CDR3 nucleotide sequence: TGTGCCAGCAGCCCCCCCTGGACTAGCGGGGACTACAATGAGCAGTTCTTC. The chain joins TRBV3-1 (or the pseudogene TRBV3-2) to TRBJ2-1, with 12 bases matching TRBD2. The germline V gene has CDR1 LGHDT and CDR2 YNNKEL (reference sequence). The V gene end was trimmed by 4 bases and the J gene end by 3 bases; junction bases not matched to a gene: 7. CDR3 size: 17 residues.

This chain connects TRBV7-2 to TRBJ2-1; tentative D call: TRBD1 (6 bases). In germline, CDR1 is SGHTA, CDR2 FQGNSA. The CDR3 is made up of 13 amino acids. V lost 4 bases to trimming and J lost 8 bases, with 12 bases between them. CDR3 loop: CASSSQGLDEQFF. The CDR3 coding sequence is TGTGCCAGCAGCTCACAGGGTTTAGATGAGCAGTTCTTC.

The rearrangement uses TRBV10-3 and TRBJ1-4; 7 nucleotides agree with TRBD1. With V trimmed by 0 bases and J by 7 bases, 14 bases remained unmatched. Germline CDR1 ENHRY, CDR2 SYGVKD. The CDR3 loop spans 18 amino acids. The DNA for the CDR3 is TGTGCCATCAGTGAGTCGTCAGCGGGTGCAGGGGGTATTGAAAAACTGTTTTTT. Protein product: CAISESSAGAGGIEKLFF.

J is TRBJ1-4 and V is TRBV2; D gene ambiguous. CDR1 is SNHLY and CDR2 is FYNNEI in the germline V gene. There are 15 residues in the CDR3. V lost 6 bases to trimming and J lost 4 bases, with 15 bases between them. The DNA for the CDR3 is TGTGCCAGCAGGGCCCCCGGGTATGATAATGAAAAACTGTTTTTT. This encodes CASRAPGYDNEKLFF.

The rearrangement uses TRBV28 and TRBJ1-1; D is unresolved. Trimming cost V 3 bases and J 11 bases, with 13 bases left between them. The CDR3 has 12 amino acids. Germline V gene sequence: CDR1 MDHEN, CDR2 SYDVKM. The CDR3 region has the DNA TGTGCCAGCAGTTTTGAGAAGCGAGGGGCTTTCTTT. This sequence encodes CASSFEKRGAFF. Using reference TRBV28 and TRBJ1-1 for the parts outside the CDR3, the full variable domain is DVKVTQSSRYLVKRTGEKVFLECVQDMDHENMFWYRQDPGLGLRLIYFSYDVKMKEKGDIPEGYSVSREKKERFSLILESASTNQTSMYLCASSFEKRGAFFGQGTRLTVV.

The chain's CDR3 is CASRAQGPSNQPQHF. Here the CDR3 DNA reads TGTGCCAGCAGGGCCCAGGGTCCCTCAAATCAGCCCCAGCATTTT. This rearrangement joins TRBV6-5 to TRBJ1-5; a possible D gene is TRBD1 (5 bases). The CDR3 contains 15 residues. The germline V gene encodes CDR1 MNHEY and CDR2 SVGAGI. V lost 6 bases, J lost 4 bases, and 16 bases lay in between.

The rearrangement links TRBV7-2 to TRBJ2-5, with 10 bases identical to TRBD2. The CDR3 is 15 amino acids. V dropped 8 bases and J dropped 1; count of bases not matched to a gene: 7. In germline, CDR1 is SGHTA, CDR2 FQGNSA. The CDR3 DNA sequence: TGTGCCAGCGGGGTAGTAGCGGGAGGCCAAGAGACCCAGTACTTC. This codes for CASGVVAGGQETQYF.

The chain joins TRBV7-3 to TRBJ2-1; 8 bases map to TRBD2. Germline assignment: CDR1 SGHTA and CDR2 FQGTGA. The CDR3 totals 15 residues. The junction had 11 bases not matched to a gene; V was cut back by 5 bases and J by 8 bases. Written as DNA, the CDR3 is TGTGCCAGCAGCCCCGGGGGCGGGAGGACCGATGAGCAGTTCTTC. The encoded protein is CASSPGGGRTDEQFF.

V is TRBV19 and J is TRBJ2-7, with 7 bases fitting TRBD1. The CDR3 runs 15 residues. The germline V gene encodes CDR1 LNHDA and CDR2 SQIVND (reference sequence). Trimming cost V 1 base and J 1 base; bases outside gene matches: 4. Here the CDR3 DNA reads TGTGCCAGTAGTATAGGATCGACAGGGTCCTACGAGCAGTACTTC. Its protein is CASSIGSTGSYEQYF.

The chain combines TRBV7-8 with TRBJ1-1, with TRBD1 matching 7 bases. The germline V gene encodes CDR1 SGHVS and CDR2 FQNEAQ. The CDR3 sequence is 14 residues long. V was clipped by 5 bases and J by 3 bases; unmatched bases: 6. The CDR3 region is CASSGEGGHTEAFF. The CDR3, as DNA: TGTGCCAGCAGCGGGGAAGGGGGCCACACTGAAGCTTTCTTT.

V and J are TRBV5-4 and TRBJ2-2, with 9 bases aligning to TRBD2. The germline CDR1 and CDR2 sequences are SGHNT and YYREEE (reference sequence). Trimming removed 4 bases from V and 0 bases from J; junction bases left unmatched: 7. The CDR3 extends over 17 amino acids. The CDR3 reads CASSRGGRGSNTGELFF. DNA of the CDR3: TGTGCCAGCAGCCGAGGCGGGAGGGGGTCGAACACCGGGGAGCTGTTTTTT.

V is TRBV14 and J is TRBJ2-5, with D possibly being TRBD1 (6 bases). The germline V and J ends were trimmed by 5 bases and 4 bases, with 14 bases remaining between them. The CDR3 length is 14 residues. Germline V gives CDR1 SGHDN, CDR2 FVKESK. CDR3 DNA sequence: TGTGCCAGCAGCATAACAGGGAAAGGAGAGACCCAGTACTTC. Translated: CASSITGKGETQYF.

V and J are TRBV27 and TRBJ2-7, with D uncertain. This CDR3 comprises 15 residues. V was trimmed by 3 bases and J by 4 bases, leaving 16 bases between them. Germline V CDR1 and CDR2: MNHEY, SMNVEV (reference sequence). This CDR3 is CASSFRSGDGYEQYF. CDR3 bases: TGTGCCAGCAGTTTCAGATCCGGAGACGGGTACGAGCAGTACTTC.